Each of the 18 T cell receptor beta chains below was sequenced from the same sample in a study of breast tumors, draining lymph nodes, adjacent tissues. A single record per CDR3 protein comes from TCRdb applying MiXCR to the multiplex PCR reads. The sample contains more than 30,000 distinct CDR3 sequences, approximately 63% of which appear only once. What was sequenced was breast tumor tissue. The source is a female donor with breast cancer. Some clones in this sample may be carry-over from other donors' samples.

The chain carries TRBV2 and TRBJ2-7; D might be TRBD1 (6 bases). The CDR3 runs 11 residues. Deletions cut 9 bases from V and 3 bases from J, with 9 bases between. Germline V gene sequence: CDR1 SNHLY, CDR2 FYNNEI. CDR3 DNA: TGTGCCAGTGACAGGAACTACGAGCAGTACTTC. Its protein product is CASDRNYEQYF.

The J gene is TRBJ1-1, the V gene TRBV20-1; 7 bases are shared with TRBD1. Germline V gene data show CDR1 as DFQATT and CDR2 as SNEGSKA (reference sequence). With 5 bases clipped from V and 5 bases from J, the junction kept 5 bases outside the gene matches. This CDR3 is 12 amino acids long. CDR3 region: CSARQGWTEAFF. Written as DNA, the CDR3 is TGCAGTGCTCGACAGGGTTGGACTGAAGCTTTCTTT.

V and J are TRBV7-9 and TRBJ2-2, with 9 positions matching TRBD1. The germline gives CDR1 SEHNR, CDR2 FQNEAQ (reference sequence). The junction had 6 bases not matched to a gene; V was cut back by 3 bases and J by 4 bases. This CDR3 spans 16 amino acids. CDR3 residues: CASSFSTGGSTGELFF. DNA of the CDR3: TGTGCCAGCAGCTTCTCGACAGGGGGTAGCACCGGGGAGCTGTTTTTT.

This clonotype was seen more than once but under ten times. The rearrangement links TRBV15 to TRBJ2-6; D gene uncertain. Germline CDR1 reads LNHNV; CDR2 reads YYDKDF (reference sequence). V lost 8 bases, J lost 0 bases, and 5 bases lay in between. This CDR3 is built from 13 residues. CDR3 residues: CATVDSGANVLTF. The CDR3 DNA is TGTGCCACCGTGGACTCTGGGGCCAACGTCCTGACTTTC.

Details on this clonotype: The junction and the germline gene differ at one end; a read error may be behind it. The rearrangement uses TRBV6-2 or TRBV6-3 and TRBJ1-5; TRBD1 matches 10 bases. The CDR3 is made up of 17 amino acids. Germline V gene sequence: CDR1 MNHEY, CDR2 SVGEGT. The CDR3 here is CVSSHLPGQGSNQPQHF. CDR3 DNA: TGTGTCAGCAGTCACTTACCGGGACAGGGGAGCAATCAGCCCCAGCATTTT.

This clonotype was seen many times. Possible read error: a much larger clone is one base away. The gene calls are TRBV6-2 or TRBV6-3 and TRBJ2-3; 12 bases agree with TRBD2. From germline, CDR1 is MNHEY and CDR2 SVGEGT. V trimming: 6 bases; J trimming: 14 bases; junction bases outside the gene matches: 9. CDR3 length: 13 residues. The CDR3 DNA sequence: TGTGCCAGCAGCCACTTACTAGCGGGAGGCCCGTATTTT. Amino acid sequence: CASSHLLAGGPYF.

Only one count was recorded for this clonotype. The chain has TRBV7-2 and TRBJ2-2; D is unresolved. From germline, CDR1 is SGHTA and CDR2 FQGNSA. The CDR3 runs 13 residues. V lost 7 bases to trimming and J lost 3 bases, with 9 bases between them. The CDR3 coding sequence is TGTGCCAGCACCTTCTCCCACACCGGGGAGCTGTTTTTT. Translation gives CASTFSHTGELFF.

This clonotype appeared a single time. The chain employs TRBV7-2 and TRBJ2-7; 8 nucleotides line up with TRBD1. CDR3 length equals 15 residues. Germline CDR1 is SGHTA and CDR2 is FQGNSA. V shed 0 bases, J shed 3 bases, and the junction held 4 bases outside the gene matches. CDR3: CASSLAGQVRYEQYF. The CDR3 DNA reads as TGTGCCAGCAGCTTAGCGGGACAGGTACGCTACGAGCAGTACTTC.

This clonotype was seen many times. The chain combines TRBV9 with TRBJ2-3; D might be TRBD1 or TRBD2, each matching 6 bases. The germline CDR1 and CDR2 sequences are SGDLS and YYNGEE. Trimming cost V 2 bases and J 4 bases, with 8 bases left between them. The CDR3 consists of 13 residues. This CDR3 is CASSVGGADTQYF. In nucleotides, the CDR3 is TGTGCCAGCAGCGTGGGGGGCGCAGATACGCAGTATTTT.

The chain combines TRBV7-9 with TRBJ1-5, with D perhaps matching TRBD1 (5 bases). There are 13 residues in the CDR3. CDR1 is SEHNR and CDR2 is FQNEAQ in the germline V gene (reference sequence). With 5 bases removed from V and 14 bases from J, the gap between germline ends came to 19 bases. CDR3 sequence (DNA): TGTGCCAGCAGCGAGGGACTAGCGGGCTACGAGCATTTT. It encodes CASSEGLAGYEHF.

This clonotype appeared a single time. The chain has TRBV5-1 and TRBJ2-3; 8 bases are a match to TRBD2. CDR3 length: 17 residues. J was trimmed by 8 bases and V by 1 base; bases with no gene match: 15. Germline V lookup: CDR1 SGHRS, CDR2 YFSETQ. DNA of the CDR3: TGCGCCAGCAGCTTGACTCTGACTAGCGCAACGTCAAGTACGCAGTATTTT. It translates to CASSLTLTSATSSTQYF. Supplemented by reference TRBV5-1 and TRBJ2-3, the full variable domain reads KAGVTQTPRYLIKTRGQQVTLSCSPISGHRSVSWYQQTPGQGLQFLFEYFSETQRNKGNFPGRFSGRQFSNSRSEMNVSTLELGDSALYLCASSLTLTSATSSTQYFGPGTRLTVL.

Concerning this clonotype: Germline is not matched at one junction end, which may reflect a read error. The rearrangement links TRBV12-3 or TRBV12-4 to TRBJ2-5; D assignment may be TRBD1 or TRBD2 (7 bases each). This CDR3 is built from 14 residues. CDR3 sequence reads: CASSVAGGEETQYF. CDR3 DNA: TGTGCCAGCAGTGTAGCAGGGGGGGAAGAGACCCAGTACTTC.

The chain recombines TRBV24-1 with TRBJ2-5; TRBD1 matches at 7 bases. The CDR3 spans 12 residues. V dropped 9 bases and J dropped 3; count of bases not matched to a gene: 3. Germline V gives CDR1 KGHDR, CDR2 SFDVKD. This CDR3 reads CATQDREETQYF. The CDR3 bases are TGTGCCACCCAAGACAGGGAAGAGACCCAGTACTTC.

Relative to its sample, this clonotype is medium-sized. The chain is built from TRBV7-6 and TRBJ2-1; TRBD2 is a possible D gene (6 bases). CDR1 is SGHVS, CDR2 FNYEAQ, per germline. The ends were cut back, 5 bases at V and 7 bases at J, with 15 bases in the middle. The CDR3 has 14 amino acids. The CDR3 spells CASSRGNTGNEQFF. In DNA, the CDR3 is TGTGCCAGCAGCCGGGGGAATACGGGGAATGAGCAGTTCTTC.

At least ten counts were recorded for this clonotype. V usage is TRBV9 and J usage is TRBJ2-2, with 7 bases identical to TRBD1. The trim removed 0 bases at V and 7 bases at J, leaving 6 bases unmatched. Germline V gene lookup returns CDR1 SGDLS and CDR2 YYNGEE. This CDR3 has 15 residues. CDR3 DNA sequence: TGTGCCAGCAGCGTAGGACAGGGTTGGCGCGGGGAGCTGTTTTTT. It codes for CASSVGQGWRGELFF.

The sample holds many counts of this clonotype. The chain carries TRBV7-3 and TRBJ2-4; the D gene is possibly TRBD1 (6 bases). Deletions cut 6 bases from V and 0 bases from J, with 21 bases between. The germline V gene has CDR1 SGHTA and CDR2 FQGTGA. The CDR3 is 18 amino acids. The CDR3, as DNA: TGTGCCAGCAGTTACGACAGGATCGACGCTCTAGCCAAAAACATTCAGTACTTC. It specifies CASSYDRIDALAKNIQYF.

Sample share makes this clonotype medium-sized (0.01 to 0.1%). The V call is TRBV13, the J call TRBJ2-1, with 9 bases that match TRBD2. The CDR3 has 16 residues. Germline lookup yields CDR1 PRHDT and CDR2 FYEKMQ (reference sequence). The trim removed 1 base at V and 9 bases at J, leaving 10 bases unmatched. In DNA form, the CDR3 reads TGTGCCAGCAGCTTAGTTGGCGGGGGGGCGGGCGGTGAGCAGTTCTTC. Amino acid sequence: CASSLVGGGAGGEQFF.

V gene TRBV5-8 combines with J gene TRBJ1-2, with TRBD1 identical over 7 bases. This CDR3 region has 15 residues. The germline CDR1 and CDR2 sequences are SGHTS and YDEGEE. Trimming took 4 bases from V and 4 from J; bases not matched to a gene: 10. DNA for the CDR3: TGTGCCAGCAGCCGACCCGACAGGGCGGGCTATGGCTACACCTTC. It yields the protein CASSRPDRAGYGYTF.